This TCR beta chain was retrieved from a study of spatial heterogeneity in lung cancer. TCRdb analysed the 5' RACE reads with MiXCR anew, one entry per CDR3 protein. The sample lists 24,000 or so distinct CDR3 sequences, 3% to 4% seen once, with 29% in the top ten. This CDR3 is built from 14 residues. Germline V CDR1 and CDR2: MNHEY, SVGAGI. V lost 9 bases and J lost 0, with 11 bases in between. Time point reported: sample taken at primary tumor resection. Samples came from roughly 72 TRACERx patients with untreated early-stage lung cancer. The V call is TRBV6-5, the J call TRBJ2-2; a possible D gene is TRBD1 (6 bases). This TCR came from a female donor with early-stage non-small cell lung cancer. The input for sequencing was PBMCs, taken at surgery. CDR3 nucleotides: TGTGCCAGTGAAGGGGGACCGAACACCGGGGAGCTGTTTTTT. Its protein is CASEGGPNTGELFF.